The clone carrying this T cell receptor beta chain was detected once. This sample stems from a study of T cell changes during pregnancy in multiple sclerosis. TCRdb's table, derived via immunoSEQ multiplex PCR, lists solely in-frame clones and lacks some. The sample holds roughly 14,000 clones, 80% to 90% seen once. Germline V gene data show CDR1 as MNHEY and CDR2 as SMNVEV (reference sequence). V lost 2 bases and J lost 5, with 23 bases in between. CDR3 length equals 18 residues. The source material was CD8+ T cells from peripheral blood mononuclear cells, sampled in the first trimester of pregnancy. This rearrangement joins TRBV27 to TRBJ2-3; a weak D match, TRBD2 (7 bases). The receptor's source is a female donor with multiple sclerosis, enrolled in a pregnancy study. CDR3 sequence reads: CASSLSGGVGGLGDTQYF. The CDR3 nucleotides are TGTGCCAGCAGTTTAAGTGGGGGAGTGGGGGGGCTGGGAGATACGCAGTATTTT.